The clone carrying this T cell receptor (beta chain) has ten or more counts. This specimen belongs to a study of CD8+CD57+ T cells in acquired aplastic anemia. The TCR beta profiling, which covered VDJ combination and CDR3 sequence, was carried out using genomic DNA as the template. Via MiXCR, TCRdb re-called the reads, giving one row per CDR3 protein. Among some 220,000 distinct CDR3 sequences listed, 30% to 40% were seen once. With V trimmed by 6 bases and J by 5 bases, 10 bases remained unmatched. CDR1 MNHEY and CDR2 SVGAGI come from the germline V gene. The CDR3 consists of 15 residues. Input material: sorted CD4+, CD8+, or CD8+CD57+ T cells (not recorded which) from PBMCs. The rearrangement joins TRBV6-5 to TRBJ2-7, with 10 bases fitting TRBD1. This receptor was obtained from a human donor in good health, serving as a control. This chain's CDR3 is CASRRQGAPFDEQYF. In nucleotides, the CDR3 is TGTGCCAGCAGGAGACAGGGGGCCCCATTCGACGAGCAGTACTTC.